The rows below give T cell receptor beta chains drawn from one sample of a study of T cell responses to AZD1222 COVID-19 vaccine. TCRdb's copy holds only in-frame clones and misses some; the assay was immunoSEQ multiplex PCR. The sample has 100,000 to 150,000 clones, approximately 90% seen once; the top ten hold 7.2%. This specimen was peripheral blood, taken on day 0 of AZD1222 vaccination. The receptors shown here come from an adult in good health. Each CDR3 is given with its conserved first and last residue. D genes are given only for firm matches. Expanded clones are given a class, and other clones once, few, many or no size at all.

V gene	D gene	clone size	J gene	CDR3 protein	CDR3 DNA
TRBV5-1	.	.	TRBJ2-6	CASSLEGSGANVLTF	TGCGCCAGCAGCTTGGAAGGGTCTGGGGCCAACGTCCTGACTTTC
TRBV3-1/TRBV3-2	TRBD2	.	TRBJ2-5	CASSQDIAGGRETQYF	TGTGCCAGCAGCCAAGATATAGCGGGGGGGAGGGAGACCCAGTACTTC
TRBV7-8	.	.	TRBJ1-5	CASSSRFRQSNQPQHF	TGTGCCAGCAGCTCTAGGTTCCGACAGAGCAATCAGCCCCAGCATTTT
TRBV2	TRBD2	once	TRBJ2-2	CASSERGLAGNTGELFF	TGTGCCAGCAGTGAACGAGGGCTAGCGGGAAACACCGGGGAGCTGTTTTTT
TRBV7-9	TRBD2	.	TRBJ2-3	CASSSTSGATDTQYF	TGTGCCAGCAGCTCGACTAGCGGGGCCACAGATACGCAGTATTTT
TRBV10-3	.	.	TRBJ2-3	CAISAQGTGTDTQYF	TGTGCCATCAGTGCCCAGGGGACGGGCACAGATACGCAGTATTTT
TRBV19	TRBD1	.	TRBJ1-4	CASSSLGQGDEKLFF	TGTGCCAGTAGTTCGCTGGGACAGGGAGATGAAAAACTGTTTTTT
TRBV11-2	.	.	TRBJ2-7	CASSLGPRGPYAQYF	TGTGCCAGCAGCTTGGGACCACGGGGCCCCTACGCGCAGTACTTC
TRBV4-1	.	.	TRBJ1-3	CASSQSTSNTIYF	TGCGCCAGCAGCCAAAGTACGTCAAACACCATATATTTT
TRBV7-9	TRBD1	.	TRBJ2-1	CASSLDGTGIDEQFF	TGTGCCAGCAGCTTAGATGGGACAGGGATAGATGAGCAGTTCTTC
TRBV19	TRBD1	.	TRBJ1-5	CAGLTGGNQPQHF	TGTGCCGGACTGACAGGGGGCAATCAGCCCCAGCATTTT
TRBV27	.	once	TRBJ2-1	CASSLFSGSGPYNEQFF	TGTGCCAGCAGTTTATTTTCCGGGAGCGGACCCTACAATGAGCAGTTCTTC
TRBV13	.	once	TRBJ2-7	CASSSNGLVLYEQYF	TGTGCCAGCAGCTCGAACGGACTTGTGCTCTACGAGCAGTACTTC
TRBV19	.	.	TRBJ1-2	CASSTLQGNYGYTF	TGTGCCAGTAGTACCCTCCAGGGGAACTATGGCTACACCTTC
TRBV5-1	.	once	TRBJ2-2	CASSAMNTGELFF	TGCGCCAGCAGCGCGATGAACACCGGGGAGCTGTTTTTT
TRBV9	.	few	TRBJ2-7	CASSDRVGTPSYEQYF	TGTGCCAGCAGCGACAGGGTAGGAACCCCCTCCTACGAGCAGTACTTC
TRBV2	TRBD2	.	TRBJ2-5	CASSEGLAGAETQYF	TGTGCCAGCAGTGAGGGACTAGCGGGAGCTGAGACCCAGTACTTC
TRBV18	.	.	TRBJ1-1	CASSPRGNTLNTEAFF	TGTGCCAGCTCACCACGGGGCAACACCCTGAACACTGAAGCTTTCTTT
TRBV5-1	.	once	TRBJ2-7	CASSPLYSGQASYEQYF	TGCGCCAGCAGCCCCCTTTATTCGGGACAAGCCTCCTACGAGCAGTACTTC
TRBV10-2	TRBD2	once	TRBJ2-7	CASSEWGTSGHYEQYF	TGCGCCAGCAGTGAGTGGGGGACTAGCGGGCACTACGAGCAGTACTTC
TRBV5-1	.	.	TRBJ2-5	CASSLASTFNQETQYF	TGCGCCAGCAGCTTGGCCTCTACCTTCAATCAAGAGACCCAGTACTTC
TRBV5-4	TRBD1	.	TRBJ2-7	CASSFGDRGYEQYF	TGTGCCAGCAGCTTTGGGGACAGGGGTTACGAGCAGTACTTC
TRBV5-1	.	few	TRBJ1-6	CASSLGGADSSPLHF	TGCGCCAGCAGCTTGGGGGGCGCTGACTCTTCCCCCCTCCACTTT
TRBV11-3	TRBD2	.	TRBJ2-1	CASSSASGSDEQFF	TGTGCCAGCAGCTCGGCTAGCGGGAGTGATGAGCAGTTCTTC
TRBV9	TRBD2	.	TRBJ2-2	CASSPGGLAGVGTGELFF	TGTGCCAGCAGCCCCGGAGGACTAGCGGGAGTAGGTACCGGGGAGCTGTTTTTT
TRBV30	.	.	TRBJ2-6	CAWSPRQPTLSGANVLTF	TGTGCCTGGAGTCCCCGACAGCCTACCCTCTCTGGGGCCAACGTCCTGACTTTC
TRBV28	.	.	TRBJ1-1	CASSPNPRVGTEAFF	TGTGCCAGCAGCCCAAATCCCAGGGTAGGTACTGAAGCTTTCTTT
TRBV4-1	TRBD2	.	TRBJ2-1	CASSQGVGTSGDEQFF	TGCGCCAGCAGCCAAGGGGTTGGGACCAGCGGGGATGAGCAGTTCTTC
TRBV6-5	.	.	TRBJ1-1	CASRPSGRSDTEAFF	TGTGCCAGCAGGCCGTCAGGGAGGTCAGACACTGAAGCTTTCTTT
TRBV27	.	.	TRBJ1-4	CASSPSLDGARGEKLFF	TGTGCCAGCAGTCCATCCTTGGATGGGGCGCGGGGTGAAAAACTGTTTTTT
TRBV9	.	.	TRBJ2-2	CASSVATSAPTGELFF	TGTGCCAGCAGCGTAGCTACTAGTGCGCCCACCGGGGAGCTGTTTTTT
TRBV27	TRBD1	.	TRBJ1-5	CASSPGTGNQPQHF	TGTGCCAGCAGTCCTGGGACAGGGAATCAGCCCCAGCATTTT
TRBV6-4	TRBD1	.	TRBJ2-3	CASSEGTGSVDTQYF	TGTGCCAGCAGTGAAGGGACAGGGTCCGTTGATACGCAGTATTTT
TRBV24-1	TRBD1	.	TRBJ1-1	CATRTGFNTEAFF	TGTGCCACCAGGACAGGGTTTAACACTGAAGCTTTCTTT
TRBV20-1	TRBD2	.	TRBJ2-2	CSASKLAGGPGELFF	TGCAGTGCTAGTAAACTAGCGGGAGGGCCCGGGGAGCTGTTTTTT
TRBV3-1/TRBV3-2	.	.	TRBJ1-5	CASSQDLFQPQHF	TGTGCCAGCAGCCAAGATTTATTTCAGCCCCAGCATTTT
TRBV11-2	TRBD1	once	TRBJ2-1	CASSPQGVFYNEQFF	TGTGCCAGCAGCCCCCAGGGGGTTTTCTACAATGAGCAGTTCTTC
TRBV29-1	TRBD2	few	TRBJ2-3	CSVEPGTSGGADTQYF	TGCAGCGTTGAGCCCGGGACTAGCGGAGGGGCAGATACGCAGTATTTT
TRBV18	.	once	TRBJ1-5	CASSPGDNQPQHF	TGTGCCAGCTCACCAGGGGATAATCAGCCCCAGCATTTT
TRBV28	TRBD2	.	TRBJ2-7	CASSFLAGGPYEQYF	TGTGCCAGCAGCTTTCTAGCGGGGGGCCCCTACGAGCAGTACTTC
TRBV19	.	.	TRBJ2-4	CASRVFGGSKNIQYF	TGTGCCAGTAGAGTGTTCGGCGGGTCAAAAAACATTCAGTACTTC
TRBV6-5	.	.	TRBJ1-4	CASSFQGGGTNEKLFF	TGTGCCAGCAGTTTTCAGGGAGGGGGAACTAATGAAAAACTGTTTTTT
TRBV25-1	.	few	TRBJ2-5	CASSNQGGEGQETQYF	TGTGCCAGCAGTAATCAGGGAGGAGAGGGCCAAGAGACCCAGTACTTC
TRBV7-3	.	.	TRBJ2-7	CASSQTAAPLYEQYF	TGTGCCAGCAGCCAAACAGCAGCTCCTCTCTACGAGCAGTACTTC
TRBV6-5	.	.	TRBJ2-5	CASTEGSFQETQYF	TGTGCCAGCACCGAAGGCAGCTTCCAAGAGACCCAGTACTTC
TRBV28	.	.	TRBJ2-7	CASSLFLGYEQYF	TGTGCCAGCAGTTTATTCCTGGGCTACGAGCAGTACTTC
TRBV7-2	TRBD2	.	TRBJ2-7	CASSSRSGAYEQYF	TGTGCCAGCAGCTCCAGAAGCGGGGCCTACGAGCAGTACTTC
TRBV12-3/TRBV12-4	.	once	TRBJ1-3	CASSLVGEDTIYF	TGTGCCAGCAGTTTAGTCGGGGAAGACACCATATATTTT
TRBV28	.	.	TRBJ2-7	CASRRLVGYEQYF	TGTGCCAGCAGGAGACTAGTGGGGTACGAGCAGTACTTC
TRBV28	.	.	TRBJ2-3	CASSLGHEDTQYF	TGTGCCAGCAGTTTAGGGCATGAAGATACGCAGTATTTT
TRBV28	TRBD1	.	TRBJ1-5	CASSPVFGQGPLGPQHF	TGTGCCAGCAGCCCCGTGTTTGGACAGGGACCTCTAGGGCCCCAGCATTTT
TRBV7-9	.	.	TRBJ2-7	CASSLVGGTEQYF	TGTGCCAGCAGCTTAGTGGGCGGGACCGAGCAGTACTTC
TRBV18	TRBD1	.	TRBJ1-2	CASSPTGQARNYGYTF	TGTGCCAGCTCACCTACCGGACAGGCCCGTAACTATGGCTACACCTTC
TRBV5-4	TRBD1	.	TRBJ1-2	CASKPGTGTSFDYGYTF	TGTGCCAGCAAGCCCGGGACAGGGACTTCCTTCGACTATGGCTACACCTTC
TRBV6-2/TRBV6-3	.	once	TRBJ1-4	CASSPGTTNEKLFF	TGTGCCAGCAGTCCAGGGACCACTAATGAAAAACTGTTTTTT
TRBV6-1	.	.	TRBJ1-1	CASSDPTVNTEAFF	TGTGCCAGCAGTGACCCGACAGTGAACACTGAAGCTTTCTTT
TRBV30	TRBD1	.	TRBJ2-1	CAWRARGSYNEQFF	TGTGCCTGGAGGGCCAGGGGGTCCTACAATGAGCAGTTCTTC
TRBV2	TRBD1	.	TRBJ1-6	CASKGQGFNSPLHF	TGTGCCAGTAAGGGACAGGGGTTTAATTCACCCCTCCACTTT
TRBV5-6	.	.	TRBJ1-2	CASSPAVQFFNYGYTF	TGTGCCAGCAGCCCTGCCGTCCAGTTCTTTAACTATGGCTACACCTTC
TRBV24-1	.	.	TRBJ2-6	CATSDSSVSGANVLTF	TGTGCCACCAGTGATTCATCTGTCTCTGGGGCCAACGTCCTGACTTTC